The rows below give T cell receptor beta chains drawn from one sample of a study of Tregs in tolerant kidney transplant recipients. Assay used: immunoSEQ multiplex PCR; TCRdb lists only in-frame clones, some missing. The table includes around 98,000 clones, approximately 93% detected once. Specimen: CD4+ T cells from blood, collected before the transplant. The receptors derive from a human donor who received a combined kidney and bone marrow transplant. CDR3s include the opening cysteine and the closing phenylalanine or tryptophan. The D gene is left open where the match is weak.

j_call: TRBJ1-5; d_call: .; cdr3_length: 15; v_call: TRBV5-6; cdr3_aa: CASFQKAEGNQPQHF
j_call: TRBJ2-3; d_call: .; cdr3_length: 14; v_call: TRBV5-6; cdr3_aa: CASSSGPSGDTQYF
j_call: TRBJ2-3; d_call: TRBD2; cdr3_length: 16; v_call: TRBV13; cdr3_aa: CASSLVGTSGPSTQYF
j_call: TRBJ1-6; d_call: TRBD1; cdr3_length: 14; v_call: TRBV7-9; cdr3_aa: CASSLQGADSPLHF
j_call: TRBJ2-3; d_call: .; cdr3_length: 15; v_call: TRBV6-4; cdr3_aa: CASSPGPGVQDTQYF
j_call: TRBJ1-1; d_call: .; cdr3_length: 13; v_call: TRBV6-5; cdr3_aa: CASSEIRRSGAFF
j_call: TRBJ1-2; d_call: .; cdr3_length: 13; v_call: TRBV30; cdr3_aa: CAWSLTPNYGYTF
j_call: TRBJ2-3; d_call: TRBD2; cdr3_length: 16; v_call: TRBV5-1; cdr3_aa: CASSGLAGGGTDTQYF
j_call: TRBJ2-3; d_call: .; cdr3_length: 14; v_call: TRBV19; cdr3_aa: CASSIAGQQDTQYF
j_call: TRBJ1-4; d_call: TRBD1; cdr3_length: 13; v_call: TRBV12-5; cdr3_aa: CASGLGGEEKLFF
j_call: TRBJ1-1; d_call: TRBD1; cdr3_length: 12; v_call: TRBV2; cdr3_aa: CASGGQGAAAFF
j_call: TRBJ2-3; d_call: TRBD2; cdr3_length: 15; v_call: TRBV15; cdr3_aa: CATQTGGHSTDTQYF
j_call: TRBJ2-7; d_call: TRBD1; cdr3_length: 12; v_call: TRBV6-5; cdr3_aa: CASSRTGDEQYF
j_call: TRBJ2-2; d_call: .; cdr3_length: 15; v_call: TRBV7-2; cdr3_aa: CASSQGGGNTGELFF
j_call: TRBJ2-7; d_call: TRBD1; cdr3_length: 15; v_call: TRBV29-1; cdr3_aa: CSVLGTGGNSYEQYF
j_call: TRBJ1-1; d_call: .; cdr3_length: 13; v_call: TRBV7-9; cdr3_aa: CASSLQGGTEAFF
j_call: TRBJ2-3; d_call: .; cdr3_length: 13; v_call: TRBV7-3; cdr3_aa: CASSLIQADTQYF
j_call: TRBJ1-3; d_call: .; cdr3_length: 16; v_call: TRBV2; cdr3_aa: CASSARYSSSGNTIYF
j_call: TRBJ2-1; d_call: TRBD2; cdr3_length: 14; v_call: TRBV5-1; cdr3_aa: CASSLSGVLNEQFF
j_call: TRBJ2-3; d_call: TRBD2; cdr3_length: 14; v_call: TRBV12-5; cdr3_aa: CASGSGGSEDTQYF
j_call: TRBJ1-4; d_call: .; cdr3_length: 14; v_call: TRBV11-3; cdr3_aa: CASSFGQGNEKLFF
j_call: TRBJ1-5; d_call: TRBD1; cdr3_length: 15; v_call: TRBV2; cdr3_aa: CASRLRQGSNQPQHF
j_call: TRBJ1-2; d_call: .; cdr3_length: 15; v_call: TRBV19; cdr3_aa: CASSIAGRGGYGYTF
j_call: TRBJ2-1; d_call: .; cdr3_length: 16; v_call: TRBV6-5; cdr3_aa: CASSYSGGGRPSEQFF
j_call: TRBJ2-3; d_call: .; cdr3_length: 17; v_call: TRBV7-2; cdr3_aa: CASSLGGTRRGMNTQYF
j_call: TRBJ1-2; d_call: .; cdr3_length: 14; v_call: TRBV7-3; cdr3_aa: CASSPRGGYYGYTF
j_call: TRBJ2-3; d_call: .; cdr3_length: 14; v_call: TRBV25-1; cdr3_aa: CASSVTASTDTQYF
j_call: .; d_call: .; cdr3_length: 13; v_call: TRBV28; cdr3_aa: CASSLRGYNEQYF
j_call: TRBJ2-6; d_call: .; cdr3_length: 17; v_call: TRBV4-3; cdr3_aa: CASSQVWQGLGANVLTF
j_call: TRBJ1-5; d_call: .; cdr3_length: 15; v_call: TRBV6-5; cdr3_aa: CASSQGQSSDQPQHF
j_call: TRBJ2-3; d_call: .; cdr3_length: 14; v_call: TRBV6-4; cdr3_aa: CASPGGSRTDTQYF
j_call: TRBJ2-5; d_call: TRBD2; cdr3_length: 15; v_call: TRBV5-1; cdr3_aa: CASSLGTSGVETQYF
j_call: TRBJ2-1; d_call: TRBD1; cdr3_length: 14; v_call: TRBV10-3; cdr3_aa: CAISGDRVGVEQFF
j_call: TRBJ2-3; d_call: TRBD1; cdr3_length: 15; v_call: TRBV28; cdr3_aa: CASSTPGQGADTQYF
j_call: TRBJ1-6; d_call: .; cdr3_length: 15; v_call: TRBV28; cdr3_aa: CASSSPGEGNSPLHF
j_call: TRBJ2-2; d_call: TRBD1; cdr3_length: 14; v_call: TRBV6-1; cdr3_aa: CASRRDRETGELFF
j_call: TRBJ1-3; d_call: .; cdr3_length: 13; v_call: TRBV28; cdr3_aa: CASTIRSGNTIYF
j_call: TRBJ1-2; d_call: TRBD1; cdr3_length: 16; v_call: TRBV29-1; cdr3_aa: CSVEGQGPDSYYGYTF
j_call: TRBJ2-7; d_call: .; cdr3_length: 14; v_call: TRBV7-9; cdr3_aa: CASSHDSKRHEQYF
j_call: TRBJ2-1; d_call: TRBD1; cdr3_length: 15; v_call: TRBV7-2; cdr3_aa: CASSLGDRGIDEQFF
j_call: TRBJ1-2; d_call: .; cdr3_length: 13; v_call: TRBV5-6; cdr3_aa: CASSLRVAPGYTF
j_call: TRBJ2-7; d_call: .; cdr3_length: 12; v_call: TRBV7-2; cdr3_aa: CASSPRGYEQYF
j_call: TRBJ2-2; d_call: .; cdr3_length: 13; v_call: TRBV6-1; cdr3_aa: CASRGGQAGELFF
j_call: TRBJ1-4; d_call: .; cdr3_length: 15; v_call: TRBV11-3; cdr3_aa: CASSSSRTVGEKLFF
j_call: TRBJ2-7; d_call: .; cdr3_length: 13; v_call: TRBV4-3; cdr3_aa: CASSFGHRYEQYF
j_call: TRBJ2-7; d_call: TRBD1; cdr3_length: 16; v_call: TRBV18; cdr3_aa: CASSPLMGTGTYEQYF
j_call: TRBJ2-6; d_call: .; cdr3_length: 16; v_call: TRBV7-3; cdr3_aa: CASSETRGNGANVLTF
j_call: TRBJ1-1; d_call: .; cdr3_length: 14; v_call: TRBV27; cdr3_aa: CASSSLHPQGEAFF
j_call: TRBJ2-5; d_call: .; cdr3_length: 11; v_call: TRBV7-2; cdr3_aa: CASSLVETQYF
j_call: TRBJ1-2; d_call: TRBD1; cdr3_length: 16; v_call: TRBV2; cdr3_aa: CASTKTEQGWGYGYTF
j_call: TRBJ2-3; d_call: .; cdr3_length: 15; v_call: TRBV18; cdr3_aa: CASSPPARSTDTQYF
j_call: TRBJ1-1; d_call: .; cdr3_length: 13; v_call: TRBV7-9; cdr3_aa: CASSLDQSWEAFF
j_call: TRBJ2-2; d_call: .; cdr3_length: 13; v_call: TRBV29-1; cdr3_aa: CSVEYTGTGELFF
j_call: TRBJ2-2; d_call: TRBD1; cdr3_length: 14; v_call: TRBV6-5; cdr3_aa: CASSKGQGYGELFF
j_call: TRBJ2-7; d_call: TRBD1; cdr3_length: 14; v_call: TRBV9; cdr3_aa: CASSAADRGYEQYF
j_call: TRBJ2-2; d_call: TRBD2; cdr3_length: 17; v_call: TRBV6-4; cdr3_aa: CASSEGASGRAAGELFF
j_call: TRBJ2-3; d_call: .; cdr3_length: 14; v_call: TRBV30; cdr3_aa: CAWSQGGGMDTQYF
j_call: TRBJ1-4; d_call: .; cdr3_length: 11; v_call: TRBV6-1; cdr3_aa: CASSAGVKLFF